This T cell receptor beta chain was captured by sequencing in a study of Graves' ophthalmopathy and Graves' hyperthyroidism. The study, taken as a whole, reports: Blood repertoires reportedly contained most expanded thyroid clonotypes above 0.001 frequency. The model flagged ophthalmopathy progression at about 68% sensitivity and 72% to 75% specificity.

With 5 bases clipped from V and 2 bases from J, the junction kept 4 bases outside the gene matches. The CDR3 covers 16 residues. The germline V gene encodes CDR1 SGHAT and CDR2 FQNNGV. The authors amplified TCR beta CDR3 regions from RNA transcripts. HTBI-primed RT-PCR formed the first round, and a multiplex PCR formed the second. TCRdb used MiXCR to reprocess the multiplex PCR reads, holding one entry per CDR3 protein. The table shows about half a million distinct CDR3 sequences, with 14% occurring only once. This clonotype was counted between two and nine times. Its matching antigen is unknown. All donors with ophthalmopathy were recorded as having moderate-to-severe activity, CAS ≥3, NOSPECS ≥4 and a duration under 3 months.

This sequence was found in a woman under 40 with Graves' ophthalmopathy. Sequenced: blood. The V call is TRBV11-2, the J call TRBJ2-2, with 11 bases that match TRBD1. The CDR3: CASSPGTGGNTGELFF. The DNA for the CDR3 is TGTGCCAGCAGCCCCGGGACAGGGGGAAACACCGGGGAGCTGTTTTTT.